Shown below are 24 T cell receptor beta chains from a single sample sequenced in a study of T cells after yellow fever vaccination. TCRdb reprocessed the 5' RACE reads with MiXCR, giving one entry per CDR3 protein. The sample contains hundreds of thousands of distinct CDR3 sequences, 8.5% to 10% of which appear only once. Sequencing was performed on PBMCs, taken on the day of the first yellow fever vaccination. Every receptor here comes from a man aged 18 to 29 who received the YFV17D yellow fever vaccine.

This clonotype has ten or more counts. The chain joins TRBV7-9 to TRBJ2-1, with TRBD2 as a possible D gene (5 bases). This CDR3 contains 17 residues. V shed 5 bases and J shed 1 base, with 18 bases lying between them. Germline V gene data show CDR1 as SEHNR and CDR2 as FQNEAQ (reference sequence). CDR3 DNA sequence: TGTGCCAGCAGCCCCCCTCCGAGGGCGGTTTCCTACAATGAGCAGTTCTTC. Protein product: CASSPPPRAVSYNEQFF.

V and J are TRBV6-5 and TRBJ2-3; 10 bases are a match to TRBD1. The CDR3 is made up of 18 amino acids. V lost 1 base, J lost 4 bases, and 11 bases stayed unmatched. In germline, CDR1 is MNHEY, CDR2 SVGAGI. CDR3: CASSYFWGGQGDADTQYF. Here the CDR3 DNA reads TGTGCCAGCAGTTACTTCTGGGGAGGACAGGGGGATGCAGATACGCAGTATTTT.

The chain has TRBV4-3 and TRBJ2-3; D gene unclear. The V gene lost 0 bases and the J gene lost 10 bases, with 14 bases spanning the gap. Germline V gene sequence: CDR1 LGHNA, CDR2 YSLEER. CDR3 length equals 14 residues. Written as DNA, the CDR3 is TGCGCCAGCAGCCAAGATGGGTTTCCTCGCCCGCAGTATTTT. It codes for CASSQDGFPRPQYF.

The V and J genes are TRBV29-1 and TRBJ1-4; 9 positions match TRBD1. Germline V gene data show CDR1 as SQVTM and CDR2 as ANQGSEA. The CDR3 has 14 amino acids. The V and J ends lost 3 bases and 6 bases, in that order; junction bases with no gene match: 5. The CDR3 is CSVDFRDRDEKLFF. The CDR3 DNA reads as TGCAGCGTTGATTTTCGGGACAGGGATGAAAAACTGTTTTTT. Looking up the rest from reference TRBV29-1 and TRBJ1-4 gives the full variable domain: SAVISQKPSRDICQRGTSLTIQCQVDSQVTMMFWYRQQPGQSLTLIATANQGSEATYESGFVIDKFPISRPNLTFSTLTVSNMSPEDSSIYLCSVDFRDRDEKLFFGSGTQLSVL.

The sample holds many counts of this clonotype. The chain joins TRBV11-2 to TRBJ2-7; 11 positions agree with TRBD1. Germline CDR1 is SGHAT and CDR2 is FQNNGV. V was clipped by 1 base and J by 3 bases; unmatched bases: 11. The CDR3 extends over 18 amino acids. The CDR3 here is CASSLGGPGQGVHYEQYF. In nucleotides, the CDR3 is TGTGCCAGCAGCTTAGGAGGCCCGGGACAGGGGGTCCACTACGAGCAGTACTTC.

The V and J genes are TRBV28 and TRBJ1-5; D not resolved. Trimming removed 2 bases at V and 5 bases at J, with 10 bases between. Germline CDR1 and CDR2: MDHEN and SYDVKM. The CDR3 extends over 14 amino acids. The CDR3 DNA follows: TGTGCCAGCAGTTTAGAGCAGCCCCATCAGCCCCAGCATTTT. Its protein is CASSLEQPHQPQHF.

The chain couples TRBV7-3 to TRBJ2-7; no firm D call. V lost 0 bases and J lost 5, with 8 bases in between. Looked up from germline, CDR1 is SGHTA and CDR2 is FQGTGA. This CDR3 spans 13 amino acids. CDR3 residues: CASSLTSSHEQYF. DNA for the CDR3: TGTGCCAGCAGCTTAACGTCCAGCCACGAGCAGTACTTC.

Ten or more counts support this clonotype. The chain has TRBV4-1 and TRBJ2-1; 9 bases map to TRBD2. Germline values: CDR1 MGHRA, CDR2 YSYEKL. The CDR3 is 12 residues long. The trim removed 5 bases at V and 10 bases at J, leaving 3 bases unmatched. The CDR3 loop is CASSGTSGEQFF. CDR3 coding DNA: TGCGCCAGCAGCGGAACTAGCGGGGAGCAGTTCTTC.

This clonotype has a count of ten or more. The chain combines TRBV5-1 with TRBJ2-1; 11 bases align to TRBD2. Germline trimming cut 5 bases from V and 4 bases from J; bases unmatched to any gene: 5. The CDR3 extends over 15 amino acids. CDR1 is SGHRS, CDR2 YFSETQ, per germline. The CDR3 loop is CASRPTSGVYNEQFF. CDR3 sequence (DNA): TGCGCCAGCAGGCCGACTAGCGGGGTGTACAATGAGCAGTTCTTC.

This clonotype has ten or more counts. The CDR3 loop reads CASSQEAKTYEQYV. The CDR3 DNA reads TGCGCCAGCAGCCAAGAAGCAAAAACCTACGAGCAGTACGTC. The chain joins TRBV4-3 to TRBJ2-7; D remains unclear. Germline V CDR1 and CDR2: LGHNA, YSLEER. Trimming left V 0 bases short and J 2 bases short, with 8 bases between. CDR3 length equals 14 residues.

This clonotype was counted only a few times. The chain recombines TRBV11-2 with TRBJ2-1; no reliable D call. The CDR3 is made up of 13 amino acids. V was shortened by 0 bases and J by 12 bases, with 12 bases between the two germline ends. Germline loops: CDR1 SGHAT, CDR2 FQNNGV. The CDR3 is CASSLDDLLGQFF. The CDR3, as DNA: TGTGCCAGCAGCTTAGACGACCTCTTAGGGCAGTTCTTC. Combining the CDR3 with reference TRBV11-2 and TRBJ2-1 gives the whole variable domain EAGVAQSPRYKIIEKRQSVAFWCNPISGHATLYWYQQILGQGPKLLIQFQNNGVVDDSQLPKDRFSAERLKGVDSTLKIQPAKLEDSAVYLCASSLDDLLGQFFGPGTRLTVL.

This clonotype has just a few counts. This chain links TRBV7-8 with TRBJ2-2; TRBD2 is a possible D gene (5 bases). From germline, CDR1 is SGHVS and CDR2 FQNEAQ. The CDR3 extends over 15 amino acids. V was pared by 5 bases and J by 2 bases, with 12 bases between. In DNA, the CDR3 is TGTGCCAGCAGCCTACAACGGGGAAACACCGGGGAGCTGTTTTTT. This encodes CASSLQRGNTGELFF.

The rearrangement links TRBV19 to TRBJ1-1; no firm D call. Between the trimmed V and J ends, which lost 7 bases and 7 bases, there was a span of 16 bases. This CDR3 region has 13 residues. CDR1 LNHDA and CDR2 SQIVND come from the germline V gene (reference sequence). In DNA form, the CDR3 reads TGTGCCAGTATAAGAGGGCTGGGGAGTGAAGCTTTCTTT. Its translation: CASIRGLGSEAFF. The full variable domain, its missing parts supplied by reference TRBV19 and TRBJ1-1, is DGGITQSPKYLFRKEGQNVTLSCEQNLNHDAMYWYRQDPGQGLRLIYYSQIVNDFQKGDIAEGYSVSREKKESFPLTVTSAQKNPTAFYLCASIRGLGSEAFFGQGTRLTVV.

Many counts were recorded for this clonotype. V and J are TRBV7-6 and TRBJ2-3; unclear D gene. The germline V gene has CDR1 SGHVS and CDR2 FNYEAQ. V shed 0 bases and J shed 6 bases, with 19 bases lying between them. The CDR3 is 17 residues long. DNA of the CDR3: TGTGCCAGCAGCTTAGCTTACGCGCCCCGACGGAGCGATACGCAGTATTTT. Translated: CASSLAYAPRRSDTQYF.

This clonotype was seen a handful of times. J is TRBJ1-4 and V is TRBV5-4; D ambiguous. Trimming removed 0 bases at V and 8 bases at J, with 8 bases between. The CDR3 sequence is 13 residues long. The germline CDR1 and CDR2 sequences are SGHNT and YYREEE (reference sequence). CDR3 loop: CASSLDGLEKLFF. As DNA, the CDR3 is TGTGCCAGCAGCTTGGACGGGTTAGAAAAACTGTTTTTT.

This clonotype was recorded a few times. The rearrangement links TRBV19 to TRBJ1-5; 7 positions match TRBD1. This CDR3 has 14 amino acids. The trim removed 8 bases at V and 4 bases at J, leaving 8 bases unmatched. The germline gives CDR1 LNHDA, CDR2 SQIVND (reference sequence). CDR3 nucleotides: TGTGCCAGTGCGTTGCCGGGACAGAATCAGCCCCAGCATTTT. Translated: CASALPGQNQPQHF.

This clonotype was recorded many times. The chain combines TRBV4-1 with TRBJ1-1, with TRBD1 as a possible D gene (6 bases). In germline, CDR1 is MGHRA, CDR2 YSYEKL. The V and J ends lost 4 bases and 5 bases respectively, with 14 bases between them. This CDR3 comprises 14 residues. In DNA form, the CDR3 reads TGCGCCAGCAGCCCAGGGAGGGGGGGGACTGAAGCTTTCTTT. This gives the protein CASSPGRGGTEAFF.

This clonotype was recorded many times. The chain uses TRBV6-1 and TRBJ1-4; 7 bases map to TRBD1. Germline V gene sequence: CDR1 MNHNS, CDR2 SASEGT. The V and J ends lost 6 bases and 8 bases, in that order; junction bases with no gene match: 15. The CDR3 covers 16 residues. CDR3 sequence: CASSTTGSGLGEKLFF. The CDR3 DNA reads TGTGCCAGCAGCACGACAGGGTCGGGGCTTGGGGAAAAACTGTTTTTT.

This clonotype was counted only a few times. CDR3 nucleotide sequence: TGTGCCAGCAGACGGGACAGTAATGAAAAACTGTTTTTT. Translating it yields CASRRDSNEKLFF. The chain carries TRBV12-3 or TRBV12-4 and TRBJ1-4; 7 bases are shared with TRBD1. The V segment lost 6 bases and the J segment 4 bases; nucleotides outside the gene matches: 2. The CDR3 spans 13 residues.

The DNA of the CDR3 is TGTGCCAGCAGCCTGGGACGGACCTACGAGCAGTACGTC. Translating gives CASSLGRTYEQYV. The V and J genes are TRBV7-8 and TRBJ2-7; D tentatively reads TRBD1 or TRBD2 (5 bases each). CDR3 length equals 13 residues. CDR1 is SGHVS and CDR2 is FQNEAQ in the germline V gene. V was cut by 5 bases and J by 2 bases, with 10 bases left in between.

The rearrangement uses TRBV27 and TRBJ2-2, with 12 bases matching TRBD1. Germline values: CDR1 MNHEY, CDR2 SMNVEV (reference sequence). Trimming at V came to 6 bases and at J to 3 bases, leaving 8 bases not matched to a gene. The CDR3 length is 17 residues. CDR3 in DNA: TGTGCCAGCAGAAAGCCCGGGACAGGGGGCCACACCGGGGAGCTGTTTTTT. It translates to CASRKPGTGGHTGELFF.

This clonotype was observed a few times. The chain carries TRBV12-3 or TRBV12-4 and TRBJ2-3; D is uncertain. CDR3 size: 14 residues. V lost 6 bases, J lost 5 bases, and 15 bases lay in between. The CDR3 DNA is TGTGCCAGCAGCCTCCGAAGAGACCTAGATACGCAGTATTTT. Translating gives CASSLRRDLDTQYF.

This clonotype was detected ten times or more. This sequence joins TRBV20-1 and TRBJ2-1; D gene unclear. Trimming stripped 5 bases from V and 0 bases from J, with 11 bases between. Germline V gene lookup returns CDR1 DFQATT and CDR2 SNEGSKA (reference sequence). This CDR3 region has 14 residues. CDR3 DNA sequence: TGCAGTGCTGTGACTCCAAGCTCCTACAATGAGCAGTTCTTC. It codes for CSAVTPSSYNEQFF.

This clonotype was detected only a few times. The rearrangement uses TRBV5-6 and TRBJ2-2; no definite D call. The V end was cut by 1 base, the J end by 4 bases, with 8 bases between. CDR1 and CDR2 from the germline V gene are SGHDT and YYEEEE. CDR3 size: 14 residues. This CDR3 is CASSLFSSTGELFF. CDR3 nucleotides: TGTGCCAGCAGCTTGTTCTCCAGCACCGGGGAGCTGTTTTTT.